This TCR beta chain is from a study of human T cells and chemical hapten exposure. At the level of the study: Per-sample TCR yield variation was attributed mainly to small pooled library volume differences. Findings and limits, study-wide: The number of TCRs over 1 in 1000 frequency stayed unchanged after DPC.

From whole blood left unfractionated, total RNA was extracted. V dropped 5 bases and J dropped 7 bases, with 11 bases sitting between them. The CDR3 has 12 amino acids. Per the germline V gene, CDR1 is SEHNR and CDR2 is FQNEAQ (reference sequence). It was the library that attached unique molecular identifiers to individual cDNA molecules. As handled by the study authors: A per-sample median of around 100,000 TCRs was observed, with counts ranging from about 20,000 to 690,600. TCRdb re-called the reads with MiXCR, one entry per CDR3 protein. For this entry, the V and J calls and clone size follow TCRdb and not the study's own pipeline. This table holds about 120,000 distinct CDR3 sequences, less than 10% found once. This clonotype came up a few times. What it binds is unknown.

Sequenced sample: whole blood. The clonotype comes from a human donor in good health. Some clones in this sample may be carry-over from other donors' samples. J is TRBJ1-2 and V is TRBV7-9; no definite D call. The chain's CDR3 is CASSRGSGGYTF. The CDR3 DNA reads TGTGCCAGCAGCCGCGGGTCGGGTGGCTACACCTTC.